The subject of this entry is one TCR beta chain. This clone was seen only once. Its antigen is not yet known. No base-level quality is on record; no much larger clone is a single base apart. These data come from a study of T cell changes during pregnancy in multiple sclerosis (dated by TCRdb to about 2019). About the investigation overall: The study examined how the T cell repertoire changed over the course of pregnancy in women with multiple sclerosis.

Library preparation was by the immunoSEQ multiplex PCR assay. Held by TCRdb, this immuneACCESS table contains in-frame sequences only and omits some clones. Under half of the omission traces to an unresolved V gene where checked; the cause of the rest is unknown. A total of approximately 33,000 clones appear in this sample, roughly 88% of them only once. About 0.7% of the sample is in the top ten clones. CDR1 is given as MGHRA and CDR2 as YSYEKL, both from the germline V gene. The CDR3 sequence holds 15 residues, the cysteine and phenylalanine included. Just the 45-base CDR3 DNA is kept, in frame starting at base 1. Relative to germline, V is missing 4 bases and J is missing 4 bases, with 6 bases of the junction outside any gene match.

The sample in question was CD4+ T cells from peripheral blood mononuclear cells, obtained in the first trimester of pregnancy. The receptor chain draws on TRBV4-1 and TRBJ1-4; 7 middle bases align to TRBD1. This TCR was sampled from a female donor in good health, enrolled as a control in a pregnancy study. The CDR3 sequence is CASSLRDSYNEKLFF. The nucleotide sequence is given as TGCGCCAGCAGCCTCCGGGACAGTTATAATGAAAAACTGTTTTTT.